Below are 9 T cell receptor beta chains sequenced from a single sample in a study of T cells in Graves' hyperthyroidism and ophthalmopathy. There were TCR beta CDR3 regions amplified from RNA transcripts. Carried out on the TCR CDR3, a first-round RT-PCR used the HTBI primer set. Each CDR3 protein gets one entry after TCRdb re-called the multiplex PCR reads with MiXCR. Here the sample spans a few hundred thousand distinct CDR3 sequences, 15% to 20% being singletons. Sequenced material: blood. Receptors were obtained from a woman aged 40 to 50 with Graves' ophthalmopathy.

The rearrangement joins TRBV18 to TRBJ2-7, with D unresolved. CDR3 length: 13 amino acids. CDR1 KGHSH and CDR2 LQKENI come from the germline V gene. The V and J ends lost 0 bases and 4 bases respectively, with 7 bases between them. The CDR3 coding sequence is TGTGCCAGCTCACCACCAGATGCTTACGAGCAGTACTTC. This encodes CASSPPDAYEQYF.

The V call is TRBV19, the J call TRBJ2-2, with a tentative D call TRBD2 (6 bases). Trimming removed 10 bases at V and 4 bases at J, with 16 bases between. This CDR3 region has 14 residues. Germline V lookup: CDR1 LNHDA, CDR2 SQIVND (reference sequence). This CDR3 reads CATRGIASTGELFF. The CDR3 coding sequence is TGTGCCACCCGGGGGATAGCTTCCACCGGGGAGCTGTTTTTT.

This clonotype was found many times. The chain couples TRBV24-1 to TRBJ2-3; the match to TRBD2 covers 10 bases. V was pared by 0 bases and J by 1 base, with 3 bases of the junction left unmatched. Germline-derived CDR1 and CDR2 are KGHDR and SFDVKD. The CDR3 length is 17 residues. The CDR3 region is CATSDLYGTSGTDTQYF. DNA of the CDR3: TGTGCCACCAGTGATTTGTATGGGACTAGCGGCACAGATACGCAGTATTTT.

The chain employs TRBV12-3 or TRBV12-4 and TRBJ1-1; TRBD1 matches at 11 bases. CDR3 length: 12 amino acids. After removal of 6 bases from V and 9 bases from J, the junction contained 3 bases not matched to a gene. The CDR3 nucleotides read TGTGCCAGCAGGTTGGACAGGGGGCAAGCTTTCTTT. As protein: CASRLDRGQAFF.

This clonotype was seen more than once but under ten times. The chain combines TRBV3-1 with TRBJ2-7; 10 positions agree with TRBD2. CDR1 and CDR2 from the germline V gene are LGHDT and YNNKEL (reference sequence). Trimming removed 5 bases from V and 1 base from J; junction bases left unmatched: 14. The CDR3 loop spans 18 amino acids. The CDR3 region is CASSYKPPTSGSSYEQYF. The CDR3 nucleotides are TGTGCCAGCAGCTACAAACCACCGACTAGCGGGTCTTCCTACGAGCAGTACTTC.

This clonotype was seen many times. The chain employs TRBV7-2 and TRBJ1-5; D is perhaps TRBD1 (6 bases). The CDR3 is 14 residues long. The V and J ends lost 3 bases and 4 bases respectively, with 10 bases between them. Germline CDR1 and CDR2: SGHTA and FQGNSA. CDR3 loop: CASSFWGANQPQHF. The CDR3 DNA is TGTGCCAGCAGCTTTTGGGGGGCTAATCAGCCCCAGCATTTT.

Many counts were recorded for this clonotype. The DNA for the CDR3 is TGTGCCAGCAGCTCAAGCGGGAGCCCCACCGGGGAGCTGTTTTTT. It yields the protein CASSSSGSPTGELFF. This rearrangement joins TRBV28 to TRBJ2-2; 8 nucleotides line up with TRBD2. Germline assignment: CDR1 MDHEN and CDR2 SYDVKM. The length of the CDR3 is 15 residues. With V trimmed by 6 bases and J by 4 bases, 7 bases remained unmatched.

In this sample, this clonotype turned up many times. The J gene is TRBJ1-3, the V gene TRBV12-3 or TRBV12-4; TRBD1 agrees at 9 bases. The CDR3 is 16 amino acids. Unmatched junction bases numbered 8, after V lost 8 bases and J lost 0 bases. The CDR3 DNA is TGTGCCAGCCTTTCCCGGACAGGGGCCTCTGGAAACACCATATATTTT. This translates into CASLSRTGASGNTIYF.

The table lists this clonotype with many counts. The rearrangement links TRBV13 to TRBJ1-1, with a weak D call TRBD1 (5 bases). The CDR3 spans 13 residues. Germline loops: CDR1 PRHDT, CDR2 FYEKMQ (reference sequence). Trimming took off 0 bases at V and 7 bases at J, with 9 bases between the two ends. The CDR3 coding sequence is TGTGCCAGCAGCTTAGGGCGCAGGGTTGAAGCTTTCTTT. Translated, it gives CASSLGRRVEAFF.